This is a list of T cell receptor beta chains from one sample in a study of blood T cell repertoires in COVID-19. This table comes from immunoSEQ multiplex PCR, and its TCRdb copy is limited to in-frame clones, with some not included. In the table there are approximately 140,000 clones, 75% to 90% of which are singletons. Sequenced sample: peripheral blood. The origin of the receptors is an elderly man with acute or convalescent COVID-19. Both conserved end residues are part of each CDR3. Each record gives: V gene, D gene, clone size, J gene, CDR3 protein, CDR3 DNA. D genes are given only for firm matches. Some rows have no size entry. The others give once, few or many, or a class for an expanded clone.

V: TRBV29-1
D: .
size: .
J: TRBJ1-1
CDR3: CSGELNTEAFF
DNA: TGCAGCGGGGAGTTGAACACTGAAGCTTTCTTT

V: TRBV28
D: TRBD2
size: once
J: TRBJ2-2
CDR3: CASRLAGAGELFF
DNA: TGTGCCAGCCGACTAGCGGGAGCCGGGGAGCTGTTTTTT

V: TRBV20-1
D: .
size: .
J: TRBJ1-2
CDR3: CSASALAGRYGYTF
DNA: TGCAGTGCTAGTGCCCTTGCGGGAAGATATGGCTACACCTTC

V: TRBV7-9
D: .
size: .
J: TRBJ1-4
CDR3: CASSLDGTRGGEKLFF
DNA: TGTGCCAGCAGCTTAGACGGCACGAGAGGGGGTGAAAAACTGTTTTTT

V: TRBV27
D: .
size: .
J: TRBJ2-5
CDR3: CASSTRRGRPEAQYF
DNA: TGTGCCAGCAGCACCCGACGCGGGCGTCCGGAGGCCCAGTACTTC

V: TRBV2
D: TRBD1
size: .
J: TRBJ2-5
CDR3: CASGTGVTQYF
DNA: TGTGCCAGCGGGACAGGGGTGACCCAGTACTTC

V: TRBV28
D: .
size: .
J: TRBJ2-3
CDR3: CASMIGGSTDTQYF
DNA: TGTGCCAGCATGATCGGGGGTAGCACAGATACGCAGTATTTT

V: TRBV10-1
D: TRBD2
size: .
J: TRBJ2-1
CDR3: CASSENLGGNEQFF
DNA: TGCGCCAGCAGTGAGAACCTCGGGGGGAATGAGCAGTTCTTC

V: TRBV18
D: TRBD1
size: .
J: TRBJ1-1
CDR3: CASSPSTGGATEAFF
DNA: TGTGCCAGCTCACCCTCGACAGGGGGCGCCACTGAAGCTTTCTTT

V: TRBV27
D: TRBD1
size: .
J: TRBJ1-4
CDR3: CASSGTQGVKLFF
DNA: TGTGCCAGCAGTGGGACGCAGGGGGTTAAACTGTTTTTT

V: TRBV27
D: .
size: .
J: TRBJ1-1
CDR3: CASSPTPITEAFF
DNA: TGTGCCAGCAGTCCAACACCGATCACTGAAGCTTTCTTT

V: TRBV3-1/TRBV3-2
D: TRBD1
size: .
J: TRBJ1-2
CDR3: CASSQVAGGLYGYTF
DNA: TGTGCCAGCAGCCAAGTGGCAGGGGGCCTCTATGGCTACACCTTC

V: TRBV5-1
D: TRBD2
size: .
J: TRBJ2-1
CDR3: CASSSLAGDLNEQFF
DNA: TGCGCCAGCAGTAGTTTAGCGGGAGACCTGAATGAGCAGTTCTTC

V: TRBV5-1
D: TRBD2
size: .
J: TRBJ2-7
CDR3: CASSRSLAGGSYEQYF
DNA: TGCGCCAGCAGCCGTTCACTAGCGGGGGGCTCCTACGAGCAGTACTTC

V: TRBV3-1/TRBV3-2
D: .
size: .
J: TRBJ2-3
CDR3: CASSRGPYEADTQYF
DNA: TGTGCCAGCAGCCGTGGCCCTTACGAAGCAGATACGCAGTATTTT

V: TRBV3-1/TRBV3-2
D: TRBD2
size: .
J: TRBJ2-5
CDR3: CASSQGASGRLGTQYF
DNA: TGTGCCAGCAGCCAAGGGGCTAGCGGGAGATTGGGGACCCAGTACTTC

V: TRBV5-1
D: TRBD1
size: .
J: TRBJ2-1
CDR3: CASSTGQGYNEQFF
DNA: TGCGCCAGCAGCACGGGACAGGGCTACAATGAGCAGTTCTTC

V: TRBV6-4
D: .
size: .
J: TRBJ1-2
CDR3: CASSAGGKGYGYTF
DNA: TGTGCCAGCAGCGCGGGAGGCAAGGGGTATGGCTACACCTTC

V: TRBV7-2
D: .
size: .
J: TRBJ2-5
CDR3: CASSPGGGTQYF
DNA: TGTGCCAGCAGCCCAGGAGGAGGGACCCAGTACTTC

V: TRBV24-1
D: TRBD1
size: .
J: TRBJ1-4
CDR3: CATSDPRQGEHEKLFF
DNA: TGTGCCACCAGTGACCCCCGACAGGGGGAACATGAAAAACTGTTTTTT

V: TRBV6-1
D: .
size: .
J: TRBJ2-6
CDR3: CASSEAIARANVLTF
DNA: TGTGCCAGCAGTGAAGCCATCGCTAGGGCCAACGTCCTGACTTTC

V: TRBV12-3/TRBV12-4
D: .
size: .
J: TRBJ1-2
CDR3: CASSLAGGGGYTF
DNA: TGTGCCAGCAGTTTGGCGGGTGGTGGTGGCTACACCTTC

V: TRBV15
D: .
size: .
J: TRBJ2-5
CDR3: CATSRDSTVETQYF
DNA: TGTGCCACCAGCAGAGATAGTACGGTAGAGACCCAGTACTTC

V: TRBV6-5
D: .
size: .
J: TRBJ1-2
CDR3: CATKFGTENGYTF
DNA: TGTGCCACAAAATTTGGGACTGAAAATGGCTACACCTTC

V: TRBV10-2
D: TRBD1
size: few
J: TRBJ1-2
CDR3: CASSESTGSYGYTF
DNA: TGCGCCAGCAGTGAGTCGACAGGGAGCTATGGCTACACCTTC

V: TRBV7-9
D: .
size: once
J: TRBJ1-2
CDR3: CASSWHQTSNYGYTF
DNA: TGTGCCAGCAGCTGGCACCAGACTTCTAACTATGGCTACACCTTC

V: TRBV28
D: TRBD1
size: few
J: TRBJ1-6
CDR3: CASSSGTGRNSPLHF
DNA: TGTGCCAGCAGCTCCGGGACAGGGAGAAATTCACCCCTCCACTTT

V: TRBV7-6
D: TRBD1
size: .
J: TRBJ2-3
CDR3: CASTSSIRTGVTDTQYF
DNA: TGTGCCAGCACCTCGTCGATTAGGACAGGGGTAACAGATACGCAGTATTTT

V: TRBV18
D: .
size: .
J: TRBJ1-5
CDR3: CASSPGTKDQPQHF
DNA: TGTGCCAGCTCACCCGGGACTAAGGATCAGCCCCAGCATTTT

V: TRBV2
D: .
size: .
J: TRBJ1-5
CDR3: CASSETSSNQPQHF
DNA: TGTGCCAGCAGTGAAACCAGTAGCAATCAGCCCCAGCATTTT

V: TRBV28
D: .
size: .
J: TRBJ2-6
CDR3: CASSELTVLLSGANVLTF
DNA: TGTGCCAGCAGTGAGTTGACAGTTCTTCTCTCTGGGGCCAACGTCCTGACTTTC

V: TRBV11-2
D: TRBD2
size: .
J: TRBJ2-5
CDR3: CASSPGTSGSFTGETQYF
DNA: TGTGCCAGCAGCCCGGGGACTAGCGGGAGCTTTACAGGAGAGACCCAGTACTTC

V: TRBV7-9
D: TRBD2
size: .
J: TRBJ2-1
CDR3: CASSSPEREINNEQFF
DNA: TGTGCCAGCAGCTCCCCTGAGCGGGAGATCAACAATGAGCAGTTCTTC

V: TRBV7-9
D: TRBD1
size: .
J: TRBJ2-5
CDR3: CASSLQAGTGGETQYF
DNA: TGTGCCAGCAGCTTACAAGCCGGGACAGGGGGCGAGACCCAGTACTTC

V: TRBV10-1
D: .
size: .
J: TRBJ1-2
CDR3: CASSESGAPYGYTF
DNA: TGCGCCAGCAGTGAGTCGGGAGCTCCCTATGGCTACACCTTC

V: TRBV28
D: .
size: .
J: TRBJ2-7
CDR3: CASSLSGPAVEQYF
DNA: TGTGCCAGCAGCCTTTCAGGGCCAGCCGTCGAGCAGTACTTC

V: TRBV11-2
D: TRBD2
size: .
J: TRBJ2-1
CDR3: CASSLGLAVHYNEQFF
DNA: TGTGCCAGCAGCTTAGGTCTAGCGGTACACTACAATGAGCAGTTCTTC

V: TRBV18
D: TRBD1
size: .
J: TRBJ1-3
CDR3: CASSPLPGQGAGRSWAGNTIYF
DNA: TGTGCCAGCTCACCACTGCCGGGACAGGGTGCAGGCCGATCCTGGGCTGGAAACACCATATATTTT

V: TRBV19
D: .
size: .
J: TRBJ1-1
CDR3: CASSIAGITEAFF
DNA: TGTGCCAGTAGTATAGCAGGGATCACTGAAGCTTTCTTT

V: TRBV3-1/TRBV3-2
D: .
size: .
J: TRBJ2-5
CDR3: CASSSVRQGIEETQYF
DNA: TGTGCCAGCAGCTCGGTGCGGCAGGGGATCGAGGAGACCCAGTACTTC

V: TRBV5-1
D: .
size: many
J: TRBJ1-2
CDR3: CASSLEQGRGYTF
DNA: TGCGCCAGCAGCTTGGAACAGGGTCGGGGCTACACCTTC

V: TRBV7-2
D: .
size: .
J: TRBJ2-1
CDR3: CASIPGSGRYNEQFF
DNA: TGTGCCAGCATCCCGGGGTCAGGCCGCTACAATGAGCAGTTCTTC

V: TRBV7-3
D: TRBD1
size: once
J: TRBJ2-1
CDR3: CASSATGVTNEQFF
DNA: TGTGCCAGTTCGGCTACAGGGGTGACCAATGAGCAGTTCTTC

V: TRBV6-5
D: TRBD1
size: .
J: TRBJ1-5
CDR3: CASRGDSSNQPQHF
DNA: TGTGCCAGCAGGGGGGACAGTAGCAATCAGCCCCAGCATTTT